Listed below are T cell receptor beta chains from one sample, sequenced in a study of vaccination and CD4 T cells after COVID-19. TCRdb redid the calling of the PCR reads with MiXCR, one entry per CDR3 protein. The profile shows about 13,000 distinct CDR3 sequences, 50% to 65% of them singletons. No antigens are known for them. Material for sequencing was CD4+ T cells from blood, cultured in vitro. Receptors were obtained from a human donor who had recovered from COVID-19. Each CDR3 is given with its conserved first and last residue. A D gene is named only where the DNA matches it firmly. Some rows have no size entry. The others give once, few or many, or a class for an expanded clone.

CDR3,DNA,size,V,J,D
CASSAPGTGFYGYTF,TGTGCCAGCAGTGCCCCCGGGACAGGGTTCTATGGCTACACCTTC,few,TRBV6-1,TRBJ1-2,TRBD1
CSARTTGRGQPQHF,TGCAGTGCTAGGACCACAGGGAGAGGTCAGCCCCAGCATTTT,NA,TRBV20-1,TRBJ1-5,NA
CASSFTAGGRETQYF,TGTGCCAGCAGTTTTACAGCGGGGGGGCGAGAGACCCAGTACTTC,NA,TRBV6-5,TRBJ2-5,TRBD2
CASRSRGGVRGNTIYF,TGTGCCAGCAGATCCCGTGGAGGGGTAAGGGGAAACACCATATATTTT,few,TRBV12-3/TRBV12-4,TRBJ1-3,NA
CASRYRVSQPQHF,TGTGCCAGCAGGTACAGGGTAAGTCAGCCCCAGCATTTT,few,TRBV6-5,TRBJ1-5,NA
CASRTGTGVYEQYF,TGTGCCAGCAGGACCGGGACAGGAGTCTACGAGCAGTACTTC,NA,TRBV6-2/TRBV6-3,TRBJ2-7,TRBD1
CATGNGGGTFPYEQYF,TGTGCCACCGGAAACGGGGGCGGGACATTCCCCTACGAGCAGTACTTC,NA,TRBV24-1,TRBJ2-7,NA
CATLTRGSYGYTF,TGTGCCACCCTAACGCGGGGATCTTACGGCTACACCTTC,NA,TRBV10-3,TRBJ1-2,NA
CASSPSRTGGRYGYTF,TGCGCCAGCAGCCCCTCTCGGACAGGGGGCAGGTATGGCTACACCTTC,few,TRBV4-1,TRBJ1-2,TRBD1
CASGLAVLSSTDTQYF,TGTGCCAGTGGGCTAGCGGTGTTGTCTAGCACAGATACGCAGTATTTT,few,TRBV6-1,TRBJ2-3,TRBD2